This TCR beta chain was sequenced during a study of cytomegalovirus exposure and HLA in healthy donors. Notes on the study in general: Researchers reported that three CMV-associated chains were confirmed in vitro as CMV antigen-specific.

In the case of this clone: Antigen specificity is unknown. Additional DNA sequences in this sample encode the identical CDR3.

This CDR3 contains 12 residues. Looked up from germline, CDR1 is GTSNPN and CDR2 is SVGIG (reference sequence). V lost 2 bases and J 0 bases, leaving 5 bases between the germline ends. Here immunoSEQ multiplex PCR was the method, and the copy in TCRdb shows in-frame clones only, minus some. The sample contains approximately 65,000 clones, over 95% of which appear only once. This TCR was recovered from a young woman in good health and CMV-seropositive. This chain connects TRBV30 to TRBJ2-7, with D possibly TRBD2 on 5 matching bases. The sequenced sample consisted of PBMCs. The CDR3 sequence: CAWSRDSYEQYF. The CDR3 DNA follows: TGTGCCTGGAGTCGGGACTCCTACGAGCAGTACTTC.